Listed here are 14 T cell receptor beta chains from one sample, sequenced in a study of T cell clusters in autoimmune cytopenias. TRB was amplified by touch-down multiplex PCR, primer pools A and B combined. TCRdb reanalyzed the multiplex PCR reads and collapses them to one entry per CDR3 protein, without DNA. The listing records 9,000 to 13,000 distinct CDR3 sequences. Each sample's input was approximately 270 ng genomic DNA, some 34,000 genome equivalents. Another study also made use of these data, one on T cell repertoires in aging, cancer and after chemotherapy.

The sample comprised peripheral blood. Source of these receptors: a human donor in good health.

The chain has TRBV10-3 and TRBJ1-1; the TCRdb call, TRBD1, lacks DNA for checking. The germline gives CDR1 ENHRY, CDR2 SYGVKD. CDR3 length equals 17 residues. The CDR3 loop is CAISASVGRGRNTEAFF.

The genes are TRBV27 and TRBJ1-5; TCRdb calls TRBD1, which cannot be checked without DNA. The CDR3 length is 17 residues. Germline V gene lookup returns CDR1 MNHEY and CDR2 SMNVEV (reference sequence). CDR3 loop: CASSGTAGTYSNQPQHF.

The chain links TRBV9 to TRBJ2-2; TCRdb indicates TRBD1, and absent DNA this call remains unverified. The CDR3 loop spans 18 amino acids. Germline-derived CDR1 and CDR2 are SGDLS and YYNGEE. CDR3 protein: CASSVDPRGTENTGELFF.

This chain connects TRBV4-2 to TRBJ1-1; TCRdb calls TRBD1, which cannot be checked without DNA. This CDR3 has 14 residues. The germline V gene has CDR1 LGHNA and CDR2 YNFKEQ. This CDR3 is CASSQGYRGPEAFF.

The chain employs TRBV2 and TRBJ1-2. Germline CDR1 reads SNHLY; CDR2 reads FYNNEI. The CDR3 totals 16 residues. The CDR3: CASSEPTEGPSYGYTF.

J is TRBJ2-7 and V is TRBV7-2; the D call of TRBD1 rests on TCRdb alone, since no DNA is present to check it. CDR1 is SGHTA and CDR2 is FQGNSA in the germline V gene. The CDR3 consists of 17 residues. CDR3: CASSPVGGSSWGYEQYF.

The chain joins TRBV7-9 to TRBJ2-5; TCRdb picks TRBD1, but there is no DNA to check that call. This CDR3 has 15 residues. Germline CDR1 is SEHNR and CDR2 is FQNEAQ (reference sequence). The CDR3 spells CASSFAGQPGETQYF.

This clonotype is classed as medium-sized by frequency. The J gene is TRBJ2-7, the V gene TRBV30; TCRdb names TRBD2, which stays unverified in the absence of DNA. The CDR3 contains 12 residues. Germline-derived CDR1 and CDR2 are GTSNPN and SVGIG (reference sequence). CDR3 loop: CAWSVPGAGQYF.

The chain links TRBV5-1 to TRBJ2-3; absent DNA, TCRdb's TRBD2 call cannot be checked. From germline, CDR1 is SGHRS and CDR2 YFSETQ. This CDR3 comprises 15 residues. The CDR3 is CASHPSGGSTDTQYF.

This clonotype is deemed medium-sized by its frequency. V usage is TRBV11-1 and J usage is TRBJ2-2. Germline V gene sequence: CDR1 SGHAT, CDR2 FQDESV (reference sequence). The CDR3 is made up of 12 amino acids. The CDR3 reads CASSLHVGELFF.

In terms of frequency, this clonotype is medium-sized. V usage is TRBV11-1 and J usage is TRBJ2-7; the TRBD1 assignment by TCRdb is unverifiable without DNA. The germline CDR1 and CDR2 sequences are SGHAT and FQDESV (reference sequence). The CDR3 is 15 amino acids. The CDR3 region is CASSFPSTGRREQYF. Complete variable domain (other parts from reference TRBV11-1 and TRBJ2-7): EAEVAQSPRYKITEKSQAVAFWCDPISGHATLYWYRQILGQGPELLVQFQDESVVDDSQLPKDRFSAERLKGVDSTLKIQPAELGDSAMYLCASSFPSTGRREQYFGPGTRLTVT.

The CDR3 sequence: CSARTMQGGETQYF. The chain uses TRBV20-1 and TRBJ2-5; TCRdb returns TRBD1, unconfirmable since there is no DNA. Germline CDR1 and CDR2: DFQATT and SNEGSKA (reference sequence). The CDR3 runs 14 residues.

This clonotype counts as medium-sized (0.01 to 0.1%) by frequency. V and J are TRBV7-9 and TRBJ2-7; TCRdb picks TRBD1, but there is no DNA to check that call. Looked up from germline, CDR1 is SEHNR and CDR2 is FQNEAQ (reference sequence). This CDR3 has 12 amino acids. This CDR3 reads CASSQPGGAMYF. The variable domain in full, with the rest retrieved from reference TRBV7-9 and TRBJ2-7, is DTGVSQNPRHKITKRGQNVTFRCDPISEHNRLYWYRQTLGQGPEFLTYFQNEAQLEKSRLLSDRFSAERPKGSFSTLEIQRTEQGDSAMYLCASSQPGGAMYFGPGTRLTVT.

Frequency places this clonotype as medium-sized. V gene TRBV6-2 or TRBV6-3 combines with J gene TRBJ1-2. The CDR3 runs to 13 residues. Germline V lookup: CDR1 MNHEY, CDR2 SVGEGT. The CDR3 here is CASSYLGNYGYTF.